Following are 30 T cell receptor beta chains from one sample sequenced in a study of identical twins. TCRdb re-derived calls from the 5' RACE reads in MiXCR, one entry per CDR3 protein. In the table there are about 690,000 distinct CDR3 sequences, around 5.7% of which are singletons. The sample was naive T cells sorted from blood. Receptor source: a man between 18 and 29 years old in good health.

The chain joins TRBV11-2 to TRBJ2-2, with D maybe TRBD1 (5 bases). V was pared by 3 bases and J by 3 bases, with 20 bases between. The CDR3 spans 18 residues. The V gene's germline CDR1 is SGHAT and CDR2 FQNNGV. CDR3 nucleotides: TGTGCCAGCAGCTTTGGGGTCCGGGCAGGGTGGGACACCGGGGAGCTGTTTTTT. Protein product: CASSFGVRAGWDTGELFF.

This clonotype came up many times. This sequence joins TRBV29-1 and TRBJ2-2; D unresolved. The CDR3 extends over 11 amino acids. Germline V gene data show CDR1 as SQVTM and CDR2 as ANQGSEA. V was cut by 7 bases and J by 5 bases, with 8 bases left in between. The CDR3, as DNA: TGCAGCGGGGGTGTGACCGGGGAGCTGTTTTTT. Translated: CSGGVTGELFF.

This clonotype was recorded at least ten times. The CDR3 DNA follows: TGCAGTGCTGTCCGGGGGCTAGCGGGCCGGTTGAACAAAAACATTCAGTACTTC. The encoded protein is CSAVRGLAGRLNKNIQYF. This chain links TRBV20-1 with TRBJ2-4, with 8 bases lining up with TRBD2. Germline V gene sequence: CDR1 DFQATT, CDR2 SNEGSKA (reference sequence). Germline trimming cut 5 bases from V and 3 bases from J; bases unmatched to any gene: 18. This CDR3 contains 18 residues.

The chain combines TRBV19 with TRBJ2-4; D is uncertain. Germline CDR1 is LNHDA and CDR2 is SQIVND (reference sequence). Trimming pared 5 bases from V and 0 bases from J, leaving 5 bases between. The CDR3 has 13 residues. CDR3 amino acids: CASSGVAKNIQYF. CDR3 nucleotide sequence: TGTGCCAGTAGTGGGGTAGCCAAAAACATTCAGTACTTC. The full variable domain, with the rest looked up from reference TRBV19 and TRBJ2-4, is DGGITQSPKYLFRKEGQNVTLSCEQNLNHDAMYWYRQDPGQGLRLIYYSQIVNDFQKGDIAEGYSVSREKKESFPLTVTSAQKNPTAFYLCASSGVAKNIQYFGAGTRLSVL.

This clonotype was observed many times. The chain combines TRBV20-1 with TRBJ2-5, with unresolved D. This CDR3 region has 12 residues. The V end was cut by 1 base, the J end by 2 bases, with 5 bases between. CDR1 DFQATT and CDR2 SNEGSKA come from the germline V gene (reference sequence). CDR3 nucleotides: TGCAGTGCTAGAGTCGGACAAGAGACCCAGTACTTC. It is translated as CSARVGQETQYF.

In its sample, this clonotype was seen a few times. V is TRBV6-1 and J is TRBJ2-2, with D hard to call. The CDR3 runs 14 residues. From germline, CDR1 is MNHNS and CDR2 SASEGT. V lost 6 bases and J lost 4, with 12 bases in between. CDR3 sequence: CASRPVFSTGELFF. The DNA for the CDR3 is TGTGCCAGCAGGCCGGTTTTTAGCACCGGGGAGCTGTTTTTT.

This clonotype was detected many times. The chain recombines TRBV20-1 with TRBJ2-7; a possible D gene is TRBD1 (6 bases). CDR1 is DFQATT, CDR2 SNEGSKA, per germline (reference sequence). The V and J ends lost 6 bases and 2 bases respectively, with 14 bases between them. The CDR3 runs to 13 residues. The CDR3 reads CSANSGATYEQYF. Here the CDR3 DNA reads TGCAGTGCCAACTCAGGGGCTACCTACGAGCAGTACTTC.

At least ten counts were recorded for this clonotype. The chain recombines TRBV12-3 or TRBV12-4 with TRBJ2-7, with TRBD1 identical over 9 bases. V lost 1 base and J lost 6; bases outside the gene matches: 7. CDR3 length: 15 amino acids. The CDR3 coding sequence is TGTGCCAGCAGTTTAGACGGACAGGGGATAGTCGAGCAGTACTTC. It yields the protein CASSLDGQGIVEQYF.

On this clonotype: Here the CDR3 omits its conserved ending phenylalanine or tryptophan, so a read error is the likely source. The rearrangement links TRBV12-3 or TRBV12-4 to TRBJ2-1; the match to TRBD2 covers 9 bases. The junction had 2 bases not matched to a gene; V was cut back by 5 bases and J by 0 bases. The CDR3 is 15 amino acids. CDR3 sequence (DNA): TGTGCCAGCAGTCCACTAGCGGGCTCCTACAATGAGCAGTTCTCC. Translated: CASSPLAGSYNEQFS.

This clonotype was observed at least ten times. V and J are TRBV24-1 and TRBJ2-1; D is tentatively TRBD1 or TRBD2 (5 bases each). Germline V gene sequence: CDR1 KGHDR, CDR2 SFDVKD. V lost 0 bases and J lost 7, with 18 bases in between. The CDR3 covers 17 residues. This CDR3 is CATSDLPGAGGRNEQFF. CDR3 sequence (DNA): TGTGCCACCAGTGATTTGCCCGGGGCAGGAGGACGAAATGAGCAGTTCTTC.

In this sample, this clonotype turned up many times. The gene calls are TRBV15 and TRBJ1-5; a weak D match, TRBD1 (6 bases). The ends were cut back, 1 base at V and 4 bases at J, with 14 bases in the middle. The CDR3 spans 16 residues. Germline assignment: CDR1 LNHNV and CDR2 YYDKDF (reference sequence). The CDR3 sequence: CATSRAQGGGNQPQHF. The CDR3 DNA reads TGTGCCACCAGCAGAGCACAGGGTGGGGGGAATCAGCCCCAGCATTTT.

This clonotype was seen at least ten times. V gene TRBV4-2 combines with J gene TRBJ2-2; D ambiguous. The germline CDR1 and CDR2 sequences are LGHNA and YNFKEQ. This CDR3 region has 14 residues. Trimming shortened V by 4 bases and J by 1 base, and 7 bases separated the two germline ends. The CDR3 nucleotides read TGTGCCAGCAGCCCCGACTGGAACACCGGGGAGCTGTTTTTT. It encodes CASSPDWNTGELFF.

This clonotype was observed many times. V gene TRBV15 combines with J gene TRBJ2-3; D perhaps matches TRBD1 (6 bases). CDR1 is LNHNV and CDR2 is YYDKDF in the germline V gene (reference sequence). V was cut by 3 bases and J by 0 bases, with 13 bases left in between. CDR3 size: 16 residues. This chain's CDR3 is CATSSLDRSSTDTQYF. The CDR3 bases are TGTGCCACCAGCAGTTTGGACAGATCTAGCACAGATACGCAGTATTTT.

This clonotype came up a few times. The V gene is TRBV11-2, the J gene TRBJ2-3; weak D call: TRBD2 (6 bases). From germline, CDR1 is SGHAT and CDR2 FQNNGV. The CDR3 is made up of 17 amino acids. Trimming pared 5 bases from V and 5 bases from J, leaving 23 bases between. Here the CDR3 reads CASSRLLANHKRDTQYF. The CDR3, as DNA: TGTGCCAGCAGCCGACTTCTAGCGAACCACAAGCGAGATACGCAGTATTTT.

This clonotype was observed at least ten times. CDR3 residues: CSGGISSDEQFF. The CDR3 nucleotides are TGCAGCGGGGGTATCTCCTCCGATGAGCAGTTCTTC. V gene TRBV29-1 combines with J gene TRBJ2-1, with D unresolved. The CDR3 has 12 amino acids. The germline V gene encodes CDR1 SQVTM and CDR2 ANQGSEA. Trimming left V 7 bases short and J 8 bases short, with 15 bases between.

This clonotype was found many times. The chain's CDR3 is CASSWDKRSYEQYF. The CDR3 nucleotides read TGTGCCAGCAGCTGGGACAAGCGCTCCTACGAGCAGTACTTC. V usage is TRBV12-3 or TRBV12-4 and J usage is TRBJ2-7; D possibly corresponds to TRBD1 (6 bases). This CDR3 region has 14 residues. Between the trimmed V and J ends, which lost 6 bases and 0 bases, there was a span of 12 bases.

V and J are TRBV6-1 and TRBJ1-6; D unclear. The germline gives CDR1 MNHNS, CDR2 SASEGT. V lost 6 bases and J 0 bases, leaving 12 bases between the germline ends. The length of the CDR3 is 16 residues. The CDR3 DNA sequence: TGTGCCAGCAGGGAATTAGAGAGCTCCTATAATTCACCCCTCCACTTT. Translating it yields CASRELESSYNSPLHF.

This clonotype was seen ten or more times. The CDR3: CASSQGQVPGYTF. As DNA, the CDR3 is TGCGCCAGCAGCCAGGGACAGGTTCCTGGCTACACCTTC. V and J are TRBV5-1 and TRBJ1-2; 8 bases are shared with TRBD1. CDR1 and CDR2 (germline): SGHRS, YFSETQ. The CDR3 runs to 13 residues. With V trimmed by 4 bases and J by 7 bases, 6 bases remained unmatched. The full variable domain, rest sourced from reference TRBV5-1 and TRBJ1-2, is KAGVTQTPRYLIKTRGQQVTLSCSPISGHRSVSWYQQTPGQGLQFLFEYFSETQRNKGNFPGRFSGRQFSNSRSEMNVSTLELGDSALYLCASSQGQVPGYTFGSGTRLTVV.

In DNA form, the CDR3 reads TGTGCCAGCAGCAGACTAGCTCAGGCCCCCAATGAGCAGTTCTTC. Its translation is CASSRLAQAPNEQFF. The rearrangement links TRBV5-5 to TRBJ2-1; 7 bases align to TRBD2. The CDR3 spans 15 residues. Looked up from germline, CDR1 is SGHKS and CDR2 is YYEKEE (reference sequence). Trimming took 4 bases from V and 6 from J; bases not matched to a gene: 10.

This clonotype was seen many times. The chain recombines TRBV20-1 with TRBJ2-7, with 8 bases identical to TRBD2. Germline CDR1 DFQATT, CDR2 SNEGSKA (reference sequence). CDR3 size: 15 residues. With 0 bases clipped from V and 0 bases from J, the junction kept 4 bases outside the gene matches. CDR3 coding DNA: TGCAGTGCTAGAGATCCACTAGCGGTCTCCTACGAGCAGTACTTC. Its translation: CSARDPLAVSYEQYF.

This clonotype was seen at least ten times. V usage is TRBV7-3 and J usage is TRBJ2-1; 15 bases line up with TRBD2. Germline V gives CDR1 SGHTA, CDR2 FQGTGA. The V gene end was trimmed by 0 bases and the J gene end by 7 bases; junction bases not matched to a gene: 10. CDR3 length: 19 amino acids. CDR3 DNA: TGTGCCAGCAGCTTAACGTTAACAGGACTAGCGGGAGGGCCTAATGAGCAGTTCTTC. Translation gives CASSLTLTGLAGGPNEQFF.

The sample holds a few counts of this clonotype. The chain recombines TRBV5-1 with TRBJ2-5; 7 bases fit TRBD1. With 4 bases clipped from V and 5 bases from J, the junction kept 5 bases outside the gene matches. The germline CDR1 and CDR2 sequences are SGHRS and YFSETQ. The CDR3 is made up of 13 amino acids. CDR3 bases: TGCGCCAGCAGCCGGACAGGAGCGGAGACCCAGTACTTC. It translates to CASSRTGAETQYF. The full variable domain, rest sourced from reference TRBV5-1 and TRBJ2-5, is KAGVTQTPRYLIKTRGQQVTLSCSPISGHRSVSWYQQTPGQGLQFLFEYFSETQRNKGNFPGRFSGRQFSNSRSEMNVSTLELGDSALYLCASSRTGAETQYFGPGTRLLVL.

This clonotype was seen a handful of times. The V call is TRBV30, the J call TRBJ2-7, with D perhaps matching TRBD1 (6 bases). V lost 1 base, J lost 0 bases, and 13 bases lay in between. CDR3 length: 15 amino acids. The V gene's germline CDR1 is GTSNPN and CDR2 SVGIG (reference sequence). CDR3 nucleotide sequence: TGTGCCTGGAGTGGCCTAGGGGGTAGCTCCTACGAGCAGTACTTC. Protein sequence: CAWSGLGGSSYEQYF.

This clonotype was seen a handful of times. The rearrangement joins TRBV29-1 to TRBJ2-3, with a possible D match to TRBD2 (5 bases). From germline, CDR1 is SQVTM and CDR2 ANQGSEA. The CDR3 sequence is 13 residues long. The ends were cut back, 2 bases at V and 4 bases at J, with 10 bases in the middle. CDR3 in DNA: TGCAGCGTTGAACTAGCTGTTGCAGATACGCAGTATTTT. Its protein is CSVELAVADTQYF.

This clonotype has only a few counts. The chain employs TRBV2 and TRBJ2-7; D is perhaps TRBD1 (6 bases). V gave up 6 bases and J gave up 7 bases, with 25 bases separating them. The germline V gene has CDR1 SNHLY and CDR2 FYNNEI. The CDR3 is 16 residues long. DNA of the CDR3: TGTGCCAGCAGCGACCCGGGACACCCGACCACGGGGGAGCAGTACGTC. It translates to CASSDPGHPTTGEQYV.

This clonotype was seen at least ten times. The chain is built from TRBV6-1 and TRBJ2-1; perhaps TRBD2 as D (6 bases). Germline V CDR1 and CDR2: MNHNS, SASEGT. V was shortened by 5 bases and J by 2 bases, with 13 bases between the two germline ends. CDR3 length: 15 residues. CDR3 nucleotide sequence: TGTGCCAGCAGTCCTCTCGGGGGAACCTACAATGAGCAGTTCTTC. It translates to CASSPLGGTYNEQFF.

This clonotype was seen many times. CDR3 DNA: TGCAGTGCGCGGCCTAGCGGGTGGGAAACCGGGGAGCTGTTTTTT. Its translation: CSARPSGWETGELFF. This chain connects TRBV20-1 to TRBJ2-2, with TRBD2 matching over 8 bases. V dropped 6 bases and J dropped 5; count of bases not matched to a gene: 11. The CDR3 has 15 residues. Germline CDR1 is DFQATT and CDR2 is SNEGSKA (reference sequence).

The chain's CDR3 is CSARDLTSGRASTDTQYF. The CDR3 DNA follows: TGCAGTGCTAGAGATCTGACTAGCGGGAGGGCTAGCACAGATACGCAGTATTTT. V is TRBV20-1 and J is TRBJ2-3; 14 positions agree with TRBD2. Germline CDR1 and CDR2: DFQATT and SNEGSKA (reference sequence). Trimming removed 0 bases from V and 0 bases from J; junction bases left unmatched: 5. The CDR3 sequence is 18 residues long.

The chain joins TRBV11-1 to TRBJ2-3, with 11 bases that match TRBD2. V lost 6 bases to trimming and J lost 2 bases; unmatched junction nucleotides: 13. Germline CDR1 reads SGHAT; CDR2 reads FQDESV (reference sequence). The CDR3 is made up of 18 amino acids. As DNA, the CDR3 is TGTGCCAGCAGACGTCCACTAGCGGGAGTCAGGGACACAGATACGCAGTATTTT. Residues: CASRRPLAGVRDTDTQYF.

This clonotype came up many times. The rearrangement links TRBV5-5 to TRBJ2-5; either TRBD1 or TRBD2 may supply D (5 bases each). The V gene lost 5 bases and the J gene lost 1 base, with 9 bases spanning the gap. CDR1 and CDR2 (germline): SGHKS, YYEKEE (reference sequence). CDR3 length: 13 residues. CDR3 protein: CASSRGTQETQYF. The CDR3 DNA reads as TGTGCCAGCAGTAGAGGGACCCAAGAGACCCAGTACTTC.